This T cell receptor (beta chain) emerged from a study of cytomegalovirus exposure and HLA in healthy donors. Study-wide results and caveats: Earlier results showed most TCR beta V segments being productive about 87% or about 30% of the time.

Worth noting for this clone: Its target is not known.

This CDR3 region has 12 residues. Trimming cost V 3 bases and J 6 bases, with 6 bases left between them. Germline assignment: CDR1 SGDLS and CDR2 YYNGEE. This PCR relied on a set of 60 Vbeta primers and 13 Jbeta primers. Produced via immunoSEQ multiplex PCR; TCRdb's table is partial and in-frame only. Reported are approximately 43,000 clones; the ten largest clones contain about 1.8%. The sequenced material came from PBMCs. This clonotype originated in a woman younger than 45 in good health and CMV-seronegative. The V call is TRBV9, the J call TRBJ2-2; no definite D call. The CDR3 nucleotides read TGTGCCAGCAGCGCCTCGGCCGGGGAGCTGTTTTTT. Its translation is CASSASAGELFF. The full variable domain, its missing parts supplied by reference TRBV9 and TRBJ2-2, is DSGVTQTPKHLITATGQRVTLRCSPRSGDLSVYWYQQSLDQGLQFLIQYYNGEERAKGNILERFSAQQFPDLHSELNLSSLELGDSALYFCASSASAGELFFGEGSRLTVL.